This T cell receptor (beta chain) was retrieved from a study of tumor-infiltrating lymphocytes in primary liver carcinoma. Regarding the study as a whole: With p = 0.039, the top-250-clone fraction in tumors significantly exceeded that in blood.

Researchers generated TCR beta cDNA from 500 to 600 ng of total RNA, relying on a constant-region primer. Nested multiplex PCR, run for three rounds with slightly modified ARM-PCR, yielded TCR beta libraries. Rounds one and two of PCR, each of 10 cycles, were primed with TRBV1-TRBV30 forward primers and a C-beta reverse primer. MiXCR, run by TCRdb on the multiplex PCR reads, gives a single entry per CDR3 protein. Of approximately 110,000 distinct CDR3 sequences detected, 64% appear once; the ten largest clones hold approximately 8%. Co-extracting RNA and DNA was done with roughly 18-32 mg of unsorted bulk tissue as input. Germline-derived CDR1 and CDR2 are SGHAT and FQNNGV. CDR3 length equals 15 residues. This clonotype was seen only once. The antigen remains undetermined. Its ends do not fully match the called genes, so a read error is possible.

The sample taken for sequencing was liver tumor tissue from sampling region 3. Subset here: tumor region T3, left-lateral pole. The source is a woman aged 60-75 years with primary liver carcinoma and hepatitis B virus infection. The chain uses TRBV11-2 and TRBJ2-3; 7 nucleotides agree with TRBD2. The CDR3 loop is CANSFGLGRTDAQNF. The CDR3 DNA is TGTGCCAACAGCTTCGGACTAGGACGCACAGATGCGCAGAATTTT. Full variable domain (missing parts from reference TRBV11-2 and TRBJ2-3): EAGVAQSPRYKIIEKRQSVAFWCNPISGHATLYWYQQILGQGPKLLIQFQNNGVVDDSQLPKDRFSAERLKGVDSTLKIQPAKLEDSAVYLCANSFGLGRTDAQNFGPGTRLTVL.